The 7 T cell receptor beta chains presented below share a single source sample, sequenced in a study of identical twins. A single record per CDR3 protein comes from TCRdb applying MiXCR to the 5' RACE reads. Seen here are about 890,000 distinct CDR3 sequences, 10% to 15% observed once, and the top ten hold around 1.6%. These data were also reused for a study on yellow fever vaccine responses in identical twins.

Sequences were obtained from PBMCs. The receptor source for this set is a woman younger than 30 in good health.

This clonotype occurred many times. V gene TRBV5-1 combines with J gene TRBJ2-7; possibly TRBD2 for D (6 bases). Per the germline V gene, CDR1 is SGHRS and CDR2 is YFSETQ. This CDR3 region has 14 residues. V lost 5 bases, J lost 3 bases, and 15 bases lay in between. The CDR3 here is CASSSSGPLYEQYF. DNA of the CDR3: TGCGCCAGCAGTAGTAGCGGACCCCTCTACGAGCAGTACTTC.

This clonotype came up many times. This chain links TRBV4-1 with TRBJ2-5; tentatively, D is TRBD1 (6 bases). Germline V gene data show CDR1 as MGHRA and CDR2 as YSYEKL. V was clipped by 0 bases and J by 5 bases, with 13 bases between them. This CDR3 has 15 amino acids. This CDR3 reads CASSQEQTGFETQYF. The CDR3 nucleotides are TGCGCCAGCAGCCAAGAGCAAACAGGGTTTGAGACCCAGTACTTC.

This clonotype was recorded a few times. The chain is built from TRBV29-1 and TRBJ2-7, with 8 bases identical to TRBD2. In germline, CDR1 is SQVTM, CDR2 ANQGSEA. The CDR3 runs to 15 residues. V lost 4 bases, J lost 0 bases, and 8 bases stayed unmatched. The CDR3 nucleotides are TGCAGCGTTGCCCCCGGGAGCGGGAGCTCCTACGAGCAGTACTTC. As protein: CSVAPGSGSSYEQYF.

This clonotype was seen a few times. CDR3 sequence reads: CASGLRLRAFSYEQYF. CDR3 coding DNA: TGTGCTAGTGGTTTGCGCCTCCGCGCGTTCTCCTACGAGCAGTACTTC. The V gene is TRBV12-5, the J gene TRBJ2-7; D is ambiguous. V was cut by 2 bases and J by 0 bases, with 14 bases left in between. In germline, CDR1 is LGHNT, CDR2 FRNRAP. The CDR3 consists of 16 residues.

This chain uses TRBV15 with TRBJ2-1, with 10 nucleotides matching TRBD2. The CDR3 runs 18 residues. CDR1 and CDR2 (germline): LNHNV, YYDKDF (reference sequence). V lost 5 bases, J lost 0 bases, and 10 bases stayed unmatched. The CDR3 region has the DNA TGTGCCACCAGCGGAGGCCGGACTAGCGGAAGCTCCTACAATGAGCAGTTCTTC. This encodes CATSGGRTSGSSYNEQFF.

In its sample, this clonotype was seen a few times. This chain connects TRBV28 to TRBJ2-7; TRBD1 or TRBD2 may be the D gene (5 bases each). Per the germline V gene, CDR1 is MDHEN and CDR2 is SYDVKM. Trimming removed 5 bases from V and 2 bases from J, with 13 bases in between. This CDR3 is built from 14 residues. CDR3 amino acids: CASSPRDRPYEQYV. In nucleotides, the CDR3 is TGTGCCAGCAGTCCTAGGGACCGACCCTACGAGCAGTACGTC.

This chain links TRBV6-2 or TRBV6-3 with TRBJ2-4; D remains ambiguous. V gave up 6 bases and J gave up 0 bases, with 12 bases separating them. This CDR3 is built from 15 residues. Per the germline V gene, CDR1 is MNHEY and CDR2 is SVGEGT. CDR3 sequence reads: CASSGESLAKNIQYF. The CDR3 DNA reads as TGTGCCAGCAGCGGAGAATCTCTAGCCAAAAACATTCAGTACTTC.